This T cell receptor (beta chain) stems from a study of regulatory T cells in long-lasting Graves disease. Study outcomes and limitations: Persistent disease exhibited a predilection for TRBV28, TRBJ1-2 and TRBJ2-5. Persistent Graves' cases showed lower TCR diversity than newly diagnosed cases.

CDR3 regions were amplified by Arm-PCR using iRepertoire HTBI primers to build TCR beta libraries. From the multiplex PCR reads, TCRdb called clonotypes with MiXCR, one entry per CDR3 protein. This table has about 350,000 distinct CDR3 sequences, 15% to 20% appearing once. As to time point: newly diagnosed GD, antithyroid drugs for less than 3 months. PBMCs provided the RNA from which the TCR library was made. This clonotype was detected ten times or more. What it binds is not known. The junction departs from germline at one end; a sequencing error may be responsible. The CDR3 loop spans 14 amino acids. Germline CDR1 and CDR2: SSHAT and FNYEAQ (reference sequence). These data are also associated with another study on T cells in Graves' hyperthyroidism and ophthalmopathy. This second study says: Diagnostic decisions used clinical symptoms, serum thyroxine and TRAb, thyroid ultrasound and orbital computed tomography.

Sequences were derived from peripheral blood mononuclear cells (PBMCs), sampled at new diagnosis, from a patient treated with antithyroid drugs. The origin of this receptor is a woman younger than 30 with Graves disease. This chain uses TRBV7-7 with TRBJ2-7; no reliable D call. CDR3 nucleotides: TGTGCTAGCAGCTTAAGAGATGGGGACTACGAGCAGTACTTC. It is translated as CASSLRDGDYEQYF. The full variable domain, in which reference TRBV7-7 and TRBJ2-7 provide the parts outside the CDR3, is GAGVSQSPRYKVTKRGQDVTLRCDPISSHATLYWYQQALGQGPEFLTYFNYEAQPDKSGLPSDRFSAERPEGSISTLTIQRTEQRDSAMYRCASSLRDGDYEQYFGPGTRLTVT.